This TCR beta chain stems from a study of blood T cell repertoires in COVID-19. The overall study: The origin of the acute and convalescent COVID-19 samples was the United States, Italy and Spain. The analysed material was cDNA or gDNA that came from T cells, B-cell-depleted T cells, or PBMCs.

Sequencing used immunoSEQ multiplex PCR; TCRdb keeps in-frame clones, though not all of them. The sample has under 300,000 clones; 85% to 90% are singletons. CDR1 and CDR2 (germline): SGHDT, YYEEEE. V dropped 4 bases and J dropped 10; count of bases not matched to a gene: 13. This CDR3 region has 14 residues. Sequencing was carried out using peripheral blood. This receptor was taken from a woman aged 40-49 years with acute or convalescent COVID-19. The chain links TRBV5-6 to TRBJ1-1; 7 bases agree with TRBD1. DNA for the CDR3: TGTGCCAGCAGCCTGGGGAGACAGGGAAACGTAGCTTTCTTT. Its translation is CASSLGRQGNVAFF.